Presented here are 5 T cell receptor beta chains from one specimen sequenced in a study of blood T cell repertoires in COVID-19. Some clones are missing from TCRdb's copy, which holds only in-frame ones; the method was immunoSEQ multiplex PCR. The sample lists under 400,000 clones; roughly 90% were seen once. The specimen was peripheral blood. The receptors shown here come from a man between 18 and 35 years old with active or convalescent COVID-19.

V usage is TRBV7-9 and J usage is TRBJ2-7, with TRBD1 matching over 7 bases. J was trimmed by 2 bases and V by 1 base; bases with no gene match: 11. Germline-derived CDR1 and CDR2 are SEHNR and FQNEAQ (reference sequence). This CDR3 region has 17 residues. CDR3 DNA sequence: TGTGCCAGCAGCTTAGTATTATCCCAGGGGGATGCCTACGAGCAGTACTTC. This encodes CASSLVLSQGDAYEQYF.

The J gene is TRBJ1-2, the V gene TRBV4-2; no firm D call. V lost 1 base, J lost 8 bases, and 8 bases lay in between. Germline V lookup: CDR1 LGHNA, CDR2 YNFKEQ. This CDR3 has 12 residues. The CDR3 region is CASSQVSGGYTF. CDR3 sequence (DNA): TGTGCCAGCAGCCAAGTATCGGGGGGCTACACCTTC.

This clone came up a few times. CDR3 bases: TGTGCCAGTGCCGTGGGGGGAACACCTAATTCACCCCTCCACTTT. Its translation is CASAVGGTPNSPLHF. The gene calls are TRBV27 and TRBJ1-6; tentative D call: TRBD1 (5 bases). V lost 9 bases and J lost 6, with 18 bases in between. In germline, CDR1 is MNHEY, CDR2 SMNVEV (reference sequence). CDR3 length: 15 amino acids.

The genes are TRBV25-1 and TRBJ2-1; D is perhaps TRBD1 (5 bases). This CDR3 comprises 14 residues. V lost 4 bases and J lost 4, with 11 bases in between. CDR1 is MGHDK, CDR2 SYGVNS, per germline. CDR3 nucleotide sequence: TGTGCCAGCAGTGCAACGCCAGGGTACAATGAGCAGTTCTTC. This codes for CASSATPGYNEQFF.

The J gene is TRBJ2-7, the V gene TRBV7-3; 8 positions match TRBD1. CDR3 size: 13 residues. V lost 5 bases and J lost 6; bases outside the gene matches: 6. CDR1 is SGHTA and CDR2 is FQGTGA in the germline V gene. The CDR3 sequence is CASSPGTGSEQYF. The DNA for the CDR3 is TGTGCCAGCAGCCCAGGGACAGGCAGCGAGCAGTACTTC.